This record concerns one TCR beta chain sequence. The antigen remains unidentified. It was autoimmune disease history or systemic immunosuppression that excluded patients. These data belong to a study of OX40 agonist ivuxolimab in advanced cancers. General study results and limits: The CD4+ and CD8+ T cells in the blood had expanded clonally by week 6 at 0.1 to 3.0 mg/kg. The authors did not determine the antigen specificity of the expanded peripheral T cells.

This table comes from immunoSEQ multiplex PCR, and its TCRdb copy is limited to in-frame clones, with some not included. The sample yields approximately 90,000 clones, roughly 90% seen once. The germline CDR1 and CDR2 sequences are SGHNT and YENEEA. The V gene lost 1 base and the J gene lost 3 bases, with 13 bases spanning the gap. The CDR3 spans 15 residues. This clonotype was obtained from an adult with an advanced solid tumor such as melanoma, head and neck, liver or kidney cancer. The V call is TRBV11-3, the J call TRBJ2-7; possible D gene TRBD2, 5 bases. The sequences come from CD4+ or CD8+ T cells sorted from blood, collected in a trial of the OX40 agonist ivuxolimab. The CDR3 reads CASSLGAGGLYEQYF. CDR3 coding DNA: TGTGCCAGCAGCTTAGGGGCAGGAGGACTCTACGAGCAGTACTTC.